These 12 T cell receptor beta chains were all obtained from the same sample, sequenced in a study of cytomegalovirus exposure and HLA in healthy donors. Amplification used 60 Vbeta primers and 13 Jbeta primers. Clones were read by immunoSEQ multiplex PCR, and TCRdb kept only the in-frame ones, dropping some. This repertoire shows about 120,000 clones, roughly 80% found once; its top ten account for about 10%. The sequenced sample consisted of PBMCs. These TCRs come from a female donor in good health and CMV-seropositive.

The chain carries TRBV6-6 and TRBJ1-5, with a possible D match to TRBD1 (6 bases). CDR3 length: 16 residues. V was shortened by 4 bases and J by 3 bases, with 16 bases between the two germline ends. CDR1 is MNHNY and CDR2 is SVGAGI in the germline V gene (reference sequence). The CDR3 nucleotides are TGTGCCAGCAGTTTTCTCCACCCAGGGGCCAATCAGCCCCAGCATTTT. Translated, it gives CASSFLHPGANQPQHF.

The rearrangement joins TRBV19 to TRBJ2-6; TRBD1 matches 10 bases. CDR1 and CDR2 from the germline V gene are LNHDA and SQIVND (reference sequence). J was trimmed by 2 bases and V by 5 bases; bases with no gene match: 0. The CDR3 covers 15 residues. The CDR3 DNA follows: TGTGCCAGTAGTGGACAGGGGGCTGGGGCCAACGTCCTGACTTTC. Translated: CASSGQGAGANVLTF.

This clone was seen a few times. The rearrangement joins TRBV28 to TRBJ1-1; D not resolved. Trimming removed 6 bases at V and 1 base at J, with 15 bases between. In germline, CDR1 is MDHEN, CDR2 SYDVKM. The CDR3 runs 15 residues. CDR3 residues: CASSSSRATNTEAFF. The DNA for the CDR3 is TGTGCCAGCAGCTCGAGCCGAGCCACGAACACTGAAGCTTTCTTT.

This rearrangement joins TRBV14 to TRBJ2-1; D perhaps matches TRBD2 (7 bases). The CDR3 covers 14 residues. CDR1 is SGHDN, CDR2 FVKESK, per germline. V lost 7 bases, J lost 4 bases, and 14 bases lay in between. The CDR3 loop is CASNRGGSYNEQFF. CDR3 coding DNA: TGTGCCAGCAATAGGGGGGGGAGTTACAATGAGCAGTTCTTC.

The V and J genes are TRBV19 and TRBJ2-5; 8 bases align to TRBD2. Unmatched junction bases numbered 0, after V lost 4 bases and J lost 2 bases. This CDR3 comprises 13 residues. Germline CDR1 and CDR2: LNHDA and SQIVND (reference sequence). In DNA, the CDR3 is TGTGCCAGTAGTAGCGGGGGGCAAGAGACCCAGTACTTC. It codes for CASSSGGQETQYF.

The chain carries TRBV5-4 and TRBJ1-2; TRBD1 is a possible D gene (6 bases). V lost 4 bases and J 2 bases, leaving 12 bases between the germline ends. Germline values: CDR1 SGHNT, CDR2 YYREEE (reference sequence). The CDR3 loop spans 14 amino acids. In nucleotides, the CDR3 is TGTGCCAGCAGCACCGAAGACAGGAACTATGGCTACACCTTC. The encoded protein is CASSTEDRNYGYTF.

This clone turned up a few times. This chain uses TRBV5-1 with TRBJ2-7; a weak D match, TRBD2 (5 bases). The CDR3 consists of 14 residues. V lost 2 bases, J lost 4 bases, and 13 bases lay in between. The germline CDR1 and CDR2 sequences are SGHRS and YFSETQ. The DNA of the CDR3 is TGCGCCAGCAGCTTTCCGGGAACGGTGTACGAGCAGTACTTC. Translating gives CASSFPGTVYEQYF.

This clone was counted a single time. The chain links TRBV7-2 to TRBJ2-3, with 12 nucleotides matching TRBD2. The length of the CDR3 is 16 residues. The V gene's germline CDR1 is SGHTA and CDR2 FQGNSA. With 4 bases clipped from V and 7 bases from J, the junction kept 9 bases outside the gene matches. The CDR3 nucleotides are TGTGCCAGCAGCTCATCTCTAGCGGGGGGGCGGTATACGCAGTATTTT. As protein: CASSSSLAGGRYTQYF.

The chain uses TRBV7-9 and TRBJ2-7; tentatively, D is TRBD1 (5 bases). Trimming stripped 2 bases from V and 0 bases from J, with 8 bases between. Germline CDR1 and CDR2: SEHNR and FQNEAQ (reference sequence). This CDR3 is built from 14 residues. The CDR3 sequence: CASSLQGISYEQYF. CDR3 coding DNA: TGTGCCAGCAGCTTACAGGGTATCTCCTACGAGCAGTACTTC. The full variable domain, rest sourced from reference TRBV7-9 and TRBJ2-7, is DTGVSQNPRHKITKRGQNVTFRCDPISEHNRLYWYRQTLGQGPEFLTYFQNEAQLEKSRLLSDRFSAERPKGSFSTLEIQRTEQGDSAMYLCASSLQGISYEQYFGPGTRLTVT.

This clone was seen once. The CDR3 reads CASSPRSQETQYF. As DNA, the CDR3 is TGTGCCAGCTCACCACGGAGCCAAGAGACCCAGTACTTC. This rearrangement joins TRBV18 to TRBJ2-5; no clear D gene. CDR3 length: 13 residues. V was cut by 1 base and J by 1 base, with 4 bases left in between. Germline CDR1 KGHSH, CDR2 LQKENI. Full variable domain (missing parts from reference TRBV18 and TRBJ2-5): NAGVMQNPRHLVRRRGQEARLRCSPMKGHSHVYWYRQLPEEGLKFMVYLQKENIIDESGMPKERFSAEFPKEGPSILRIQQVVRGDSAAYFCASSPRSQETQYFGPGTRLLVL.

This chain uses TRBV11-3 with TRBJ1-2; possibly TRBD1 for D (5 bases). The CDR3 totals 13 residues. The germline V gene has CDR1 SGHNT and CDR2 YENEEA. Trimming pared 6 bases from V and 8 bases from J, leaving 16 bases between. CDR3 nucleotide sequence: TGTGCCAGCAGTTCGGGGGGGAGTCTAGGCTACACCTTC. It encodes CASSSGGSLGYTF.

This clone was found once. V usage is TRBV28 and J usage is TRBJ1-2, with D perhaps TRBD1 (5 bases). The V gene lost 6 bases and the J gene lost 4 bases, with 12 bases spanning the gap. Germline loops: CDR1 MDHEN, CDR2 SYDVKM. The CDR3 has 13 residues. CDR3 DNA sequence: TGTGCCAGCAGCGTCCAGGGCGGCTATGGCTACACCTTC. It encodes CASSVQGGYGYTF.